What follows are 15 T cell receptor beta chains derived from one specimen sequenced in a study of CD8 T cells in Susac syndrome. After extraction with the RNeasy kit, 0.5 to 1 ug of the RNA was reverse transcribed using random hexamers. TCRdb independently ran MiXCR on the immunoSEQ multiplex PCR reads; one entry per CDR3 protein. The data hold around 280,000 distinct CDR3 sequences, with around 84% observed a single time. The sample taken for sequencing was CD8+ T cells from PBMCs. All receptors derive from a human donor with multiple sclerosis.

The chain has TRBV5-8 and TRBJ1-2, with 9 bases fitting TRBD1. Germline CDR1 and CDR2: SGHTS and YDEGEE. The V segment lost 7 bases and the J segment 3 bases; nucleotides outside the gene matches: 4. The CDR3 totals 13 residues. CDR3 nucleotides: TGTGCCAGCTCTACAGGGGGCTACTATGGCTACACCTTC. As protein: CASSTGGYYGYTF.

The chain employs TRBV11-2 and TRBJ2-1; D ambiguous. This CDR3 is built from 13 residues. V lost 5 bases and J lost 2, with 7 bases in between. CDR1 and CDR2 (germline): SGHAT, FQNNGV. The CDR3 sequence: CASSAVPYNEQFF. DNA for the CDR3: TGTGCCAGCAGCGCGGTACCCTACAATGAGCAGTTCTTC. Full variable domain (remainder filled in from reference TRBV11-2 and TRBJ2-1): EAGVAQSPRYKIIEKRQSVAFWCNPISGHATLYWYQQILGQGPKLLIQFQNNGVVDDSQLPKDRFSAERLKGVDSTLKIQPAKLEDSAVYLCASSAVPYNEQFFGPGTRLTVL.

This clonotype has just a few counts. The chain couples TRBV27 to TRBJ2-6; perhaps TRBD2 as D (5 bases). Germline CDR1 reads MNHEY; CDR2 reads SMNVEV (reference sequence). The CDR3 has 16 residues. V lost 3 bases and J lost 0, with 9 bases in between. The CDR3 region has the DNA TGTGCCAGCAGTTTCTTTCGGGGCTCTGGGGCCAACGTCCTGACTTTC. This codes for CASSFFRGSGANVLTF.

J is TRBJ2-7 and V is TRBV14; the match to TRBD2 covers 8 bases. Germline lookup yields CDR1 SGHDN and CDR2 FVKESK. Germline trimming cut 5 bases from V and 0 bases from J; bases unmatched to any gene: 6. CDR3 size: 15 residues. The CDR3 loop is CASSSRAGDSYEQYF. Here the CDR3 DNA reads TGTGCCAGCAGCTCAAGAGCGGGAGACTCCTACGAGCAGTACTTC.

V and J are TRBV7-9 and TRBJ2-1; the match to TRBD2 covers 11 bases. The CDR3 spans 15 residues. The germline gives CDR1 SEHNR, CDR2 FQNEAQ (reference sequence). The V segment lost 3 bases and the J segment 8 bases; nucleotides outside the gene matches: 6. This CDR3 is CASSFLAGGEDEQFF. For the CDR3, the DNA is TGTGCCAGCAGCTTTCTAGCGGGAGGTGAGGATGAGCAGTTCTTC.

Notes on this clonotype: A junction end diverges from the germline sequence, so it may reflect a read error. The chain recombines TRBV29-1 with TRBJ2-7; TRBD2 might be the D (7 bases). Germline V gene data show CDR1 as SQVTM and CDR2 as ANQGSEA. The length of the CDR3 is 13 residues. The chain's CDR3 is CSVRGGGPYGQYF. The CDR3 DNA follows: TGCAGCGTCAGAGGCGGGGGCCCATACGGGCAGTACTTC.

The genes are TRBV11-2 and TRBJ2-7; 7 nucleotides agree with TRBD2. V trimming: 3 bases; J trimming: 4 bases; junction bases outside the gene matches: 6. Germline V gene sequence: CDR1 SGHAT, CDR2 FQNNGV. This CDR3 is built from 14 residues. The CDR3 region is CASSFLSGGYEQYF. DNA for the CDR3: TGTGCCAGCAGCTTCCTCTCGGGGGGTTACGAGCAGTACTTC.

The gene calls are TRBV7-9 and TRBJ2-5, with D possibly matching TRBD2 (5 bases). Between the trimmed V and J ends, which lost 6 bases and 0 bases, there was a span of 11 bases. Germline lookup yields CDR1 SEHNR and CDR2 FQNEAQ (reference sequence). The CDR3 loop spans 14 amino acids. The CDR3 spells CASRRTGNQETQYF. The CDR3 region has the DNA TGTGCCAGCAGACGGACGGGGAACCAAGAGACCCAGTACTTC.

CDR3 sequence (DNA): TGTGCCAGCAGCTACACCGAAGGGGTGGAGACCCAGTACTTC. Translating it yields CASSYTEGVETQYF. The chain carries TRBV7-9 and TRBJ2-5; TRBD1 is a possible D gene (5 bases). Germline CDR1 SEHNR, CDR2 FQNEAQ (reference sequence). CDR3 length: 14 amino acids. V was cut by 4 bases and J by 5 bases, with 14 bases left in between.

The chain is built from TRBV7-3 and TRBJ1-1; TRBD1 aligns across 8 bases. With 1 base clipped from V and 0 bases from J, the junction kept 1 base outside the gene matches. The CDR3 runs 15 residues. From germline, CDR1 is SGHTA and CDR2 FQGTGA. CDR3 region: CASSLMGQVNTEAFF. CDR3 sequence (DNA): TGTGCCAGCAGCTTAATGGGACAGGTGAACACTGAAGCTTTCTTT.

The chain joins TRBV14 to TRBJ1-2; D is ambiguous. From germline, CDR1 is SGHDN and CDR2 FVKESK. V dropped 4 bases and J dropped 8 bases, with 11 bases sitting between them. This CDR3 is built from 12 residues. The CDR3 reads CASSRDPKGYTF. The CDR3 nucleotides read TGTGCCAGCAGCCGTGACCCCAAGGGCTACACCTTC.

The chain has TRBV2 and TRBJ1-1, with D possibly TRBD1 on 6 matching bases. CDR1 and CDR2 from the germline V gene are SNHLY and FYNNEI. Trimming cost V 0 bases and J 3 bases, with 17 bases left between them. The CDR3 spans 17 residues. This CDR3 is CASSEAHRVKSDTEAFF. For the CDR3, the DNA is TGTGCCAGCAGTGAAGCGCACAGGGTTAAATCCGACACTGAAGCTTTCTTT.

This chain links TRBV12-3 or TRBV12-4 with TRBJ2-5; D is perhaps TRBD2 (5 bases). V was trimmed by 3 bases and J by 2 bases, leaving 19 bases between them. The length of the CDR3 is 17 residues. CDR3 DNA sequence: TGTGCCAGCAGTTTTCGGTCTAGCAGACACCGACAAGAGACCCAGTACTTC. Translation gives CASSFRSSRHRQETQYF.

The gene calls are TRBV30 and TRBJ1-1; D ambiguous. This CDR3 comprises 18 residues. CDR1 and CDR2 from the germline V gene are GTSNPN and SVGIG (reference sequence). Trimming took 2 bases from V and 1 from J, leaving 23 bases between them. The CDR3 loop is CAWSPSWRAFMGNTEAFF. Written as DNA, the CDR3 is TGTGCCTGGAGTCCTAGTTGGCGGGCATTTATGGGGAACACTGAAGCTTTCTTT.

CDR3 amino acids: CASSPGTGKVQPQHF. Here the CDR3 DNA reads TGTGCCAGCAGTCCCGGGACAGGAAAAGTTCAGCCCCAGCATTTT. The rearrangement joins TRBV27 to TRBJ1-5; TRBD1 matches 8 bases. The length of the CDR3 is 15 residues. The germline gives CDR1 MNHEY, CDR2 SMNVEV (reference sequence). Trimming at V came to 5 bases and at J to 6 bases, leaving 9 bases not matched to a gene.